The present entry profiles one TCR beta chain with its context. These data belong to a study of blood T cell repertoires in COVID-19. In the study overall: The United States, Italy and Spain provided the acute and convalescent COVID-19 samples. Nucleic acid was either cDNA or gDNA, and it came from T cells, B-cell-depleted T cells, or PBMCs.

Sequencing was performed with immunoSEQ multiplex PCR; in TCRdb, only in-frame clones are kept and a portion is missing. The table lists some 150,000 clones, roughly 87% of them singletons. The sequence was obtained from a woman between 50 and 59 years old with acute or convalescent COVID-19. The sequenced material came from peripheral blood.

CDR3 sequence: CASSVSRDREATDTQYF. The CDR3 nucleotides read TGTGCCAGCAGCGTAAGCCGGGACAGGGAGGCCACAGATACGCAGTATTTT. The chain joins TRBV9 to TRBJ2-3; TRBD1 aligns across 9 bases. V dropped 1 base and J dropped 2; count of bases not matched to a gene: 8. Per germline, CDR1 SGDLS and CDR2 YYNGEE. The CDR3 consists of 17 residues.